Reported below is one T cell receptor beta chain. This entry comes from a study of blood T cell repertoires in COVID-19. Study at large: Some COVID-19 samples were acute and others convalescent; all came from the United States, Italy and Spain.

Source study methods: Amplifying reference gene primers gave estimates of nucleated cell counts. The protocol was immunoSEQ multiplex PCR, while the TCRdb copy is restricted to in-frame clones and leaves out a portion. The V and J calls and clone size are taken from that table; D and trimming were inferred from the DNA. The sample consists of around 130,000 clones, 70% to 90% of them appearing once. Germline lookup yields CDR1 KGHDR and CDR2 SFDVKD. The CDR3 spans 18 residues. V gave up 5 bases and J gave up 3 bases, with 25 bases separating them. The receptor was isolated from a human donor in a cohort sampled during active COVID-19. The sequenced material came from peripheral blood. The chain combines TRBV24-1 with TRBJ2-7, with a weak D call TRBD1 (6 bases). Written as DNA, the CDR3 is TGTGCCACCAGTGTTTCAACCTCTCGACAGGAGTGGGACTACGAGCAGTACTTC. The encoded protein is CATSVSTSRQEWDYEQYF.